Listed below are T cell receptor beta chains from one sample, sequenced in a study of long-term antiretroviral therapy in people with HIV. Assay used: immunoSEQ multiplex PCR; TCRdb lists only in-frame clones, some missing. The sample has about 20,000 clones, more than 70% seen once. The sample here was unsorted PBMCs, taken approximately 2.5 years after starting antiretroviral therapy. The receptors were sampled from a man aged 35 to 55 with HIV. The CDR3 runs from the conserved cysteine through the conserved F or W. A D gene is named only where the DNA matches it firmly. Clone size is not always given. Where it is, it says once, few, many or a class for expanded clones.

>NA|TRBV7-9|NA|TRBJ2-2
TGTGCCAGCAGCCCGAAGGTGGGTTGGCCAGCGAACACCGGGGAGCTGTTTTTT
CASSPKVGWPANTGELFF
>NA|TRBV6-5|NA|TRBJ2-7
TGTGCCAGCCAGGGCTCGGGTGAGCAGTACTTC
CASQGSGEQYF
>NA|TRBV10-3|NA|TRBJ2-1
TGTGCCATCAGTGACCAGGGGACCATTACCTACAATGAGCAGTTCTTC
CAISDQGTITYNEQFF
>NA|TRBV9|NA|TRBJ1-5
TGTGCCAGCAGCGTAGGGGGACAAATCAATCAGCCCCAGCATTTT
CASSVGGQINQPQHF
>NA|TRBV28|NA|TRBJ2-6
TGTGCCAGCAGTCCCTATCCGGGGGCCCCTTCGGGCTCTGGGGCCAACGTCCTGACTTTC
CASSPYPGAPSGSGANVLTF
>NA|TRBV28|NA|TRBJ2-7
TGTGCCAGCAGCCCGGGGACGGTTTCCTACGAGCAGTACTTC
CASSPGTVSYEQYF
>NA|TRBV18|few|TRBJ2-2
TGTGCCAGCTCACCACCCCAGCGGACGAACACCGGGGAGCTGTTTTTT
CASSPPQRTNTGELFF
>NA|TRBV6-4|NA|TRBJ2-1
TGTGCCAGCAGTGACTCGGCCGCACACAATGAGCAGTTCTTC
CASSDSAAHNEQFF
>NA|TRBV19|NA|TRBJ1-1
TGTGCCAGTAGTATAAATCCCGACTCGGTAGGGGTGGCTTTCTTT
CASSINPDSVGVAFF
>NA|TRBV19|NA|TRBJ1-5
TGTGCCAGTAGTATCACCCCCCGGAGCAATCAGCCCCAGCATTTT
CASSITPRSNQPQHF
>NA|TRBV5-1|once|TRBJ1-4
TGCGCCAGCAGCTTGGCGACAGGCCTTAATGAAAAACTGTTTTTT
CASSLATGLNEKLFF
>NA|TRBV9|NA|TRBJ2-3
TGTGCCAGCAGCGTAGATGCTGTTGATACGCAGTATTTT
CASSVDAVDTQYF
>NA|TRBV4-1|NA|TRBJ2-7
TGCGCCAGCAGCCAAGATGAGAATTTCGAGCAGTACTTC
CASSQDENFEQYF
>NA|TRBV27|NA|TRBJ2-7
TGTGCCAGCAGTTTTCAGGGACCCGTCTACGAGCAGTACTTC
CASSFQGPVYEQYF
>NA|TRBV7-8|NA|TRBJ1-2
TGTGCCAGCAGCCAAACCAAGGAGTATGGCTACACCTTC
CASSQTKEYGYTF
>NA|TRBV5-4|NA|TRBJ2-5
TGTGCCAGCAGCTCCGGACGTTCTCTTAGCGCCCAAGAGACCCAGTACTTC
CASSSGRSLSAQETQYF
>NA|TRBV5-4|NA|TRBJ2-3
TGTGCCAGCAGCTTGTCGACTTATACGCAGTATTTT
CASSLSTYTQYF
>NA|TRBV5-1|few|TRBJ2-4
TGCGCCAGCAGCTTGGTGCCGGAGGTGGACATTCAGTACTTC
CASSLVPEVDIQYF
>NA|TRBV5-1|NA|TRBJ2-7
TGCGCCAGCAGCTTGACGGGGGGCTTCACCTCCTACGAGCAGTACTTC
CASSLTGGFTSYEQYF
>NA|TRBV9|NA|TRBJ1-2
TGTGCCAGCAGCGTCGGCCTCGCGGGGGGCTACACCTTC
CASSVGLAGGYTF
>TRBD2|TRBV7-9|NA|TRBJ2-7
TGTGCCAGCAGCTTGTTGCGGGGGGCCGGAGGGGAGCAGTACTTC
CASSLLRGAGGEQYF
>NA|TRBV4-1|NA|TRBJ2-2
TGCGCCAGCAGCCAAGATGTCGCAGCGAACACCGGGGAGCTGTTTTTT
CASSQDVAANTGELFF
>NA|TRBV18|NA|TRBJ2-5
TGTGCCAGCTCACCACTGGACAGTCAAGAGACCCAGTACTTC
CASSPLDSQETQYF
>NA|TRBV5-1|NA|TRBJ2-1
TGCGCCAGCAGCTCGAACATGGGTGAGCAGTTCTTC
CASSSNMGEQFF
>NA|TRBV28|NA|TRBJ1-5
TGTGCCAGCACCCCTGGCTTGGGGTCCAGCAATCAGCCCCAGCATTTT
CASTPGLGSSNQPQHF
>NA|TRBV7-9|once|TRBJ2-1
TGTGCCAGCAGCATAAGGGGAGCCGGTATAGATGAGCAGTTCTTC
CASSIRGAGIDEQFF
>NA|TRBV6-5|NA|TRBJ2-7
TGTGCCAGCAGTTACTTCGGGGCTCGGAACGAGCAGTACTTC
CASSYFGARNEQYF
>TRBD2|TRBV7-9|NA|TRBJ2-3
TGTGCCAGCAGGCGTAGCGGGGGTACAGATACGCAGTATTTT
CASRRSGGTDTQYF
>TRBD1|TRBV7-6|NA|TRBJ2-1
TGTGCCAGCAGCCCCCAGACAGGGAATGAGCAGTTCTTC
CASSPQTGNEQFF
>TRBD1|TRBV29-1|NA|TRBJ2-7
TGCAGCGTTCTTAAGGGGACAGGGAGGCACGAGCAGTACTTC
CSVLKGTGRHEQYF
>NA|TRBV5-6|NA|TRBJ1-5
TGTGCCAGCAGCTTTGGGGGAACGGGCAATCAGCCCCAGCATTTT
CASSFGGTGNQPQHF
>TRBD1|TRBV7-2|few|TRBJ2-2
TGTGCCAGCAGCTTAAGACAGGGGGCCGGGGAGCTGTTTTTT
CASSLRQGAGELFF
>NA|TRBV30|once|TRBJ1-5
TGTGCCTGGTCCCGAGGGGGGGGGCTTCAGCCCCAGCATTTT
CAWSRGGGLQPQHF
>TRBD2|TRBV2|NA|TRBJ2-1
TGTGCCAGCAGACAACTAGCGGGAGGGCTCCATGAGCAGTTCTTC
CASRQLAGGLHEQFF
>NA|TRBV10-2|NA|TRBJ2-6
TGCGCCAGCACCCCGGTTACCGGGGCCAACGTCCTGACTTTC
CASTPVTGANVLTF
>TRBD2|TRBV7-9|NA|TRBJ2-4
TGTGCCAGCAGCTTTCCCCGCGGGGGGAACGAACTAGCCAAAAACATTCAGTACTTC
CASSFPRGGNELAKNIQYF
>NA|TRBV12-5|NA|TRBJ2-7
TGTGCTAGTGCCCTGGGTGCGGGGTCAGCCTACGAGCAGTACTTC
CASALGAGSAYEQYF
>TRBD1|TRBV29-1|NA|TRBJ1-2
TGCAGCGTCCAGGGACAGAGGGATGGCTACACCTTC
CSVQGQRDGYTF
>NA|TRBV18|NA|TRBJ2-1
TGTGCCAGCTCACCACCGAACACCTACAATGAGCAGTTCTTC
CASSPPNTYNEQFF
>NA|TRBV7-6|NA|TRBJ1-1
TGTGCCAGCAGCTTCGAGCAGAACACTGAAGCTTTCTTT
CASSFEQNTEAFF
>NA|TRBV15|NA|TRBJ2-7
TGTGCCACCAGCAGAGAGGGCAGGGGAATCCCCGAGCAGTACTTC
CATSREGRGIPEQYF
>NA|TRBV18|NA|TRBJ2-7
TGTGCCAGCTCCCCTGGGACCGCGAGCTCCTACGAGCAGTACTTC
CASSPGTASSYEQYF
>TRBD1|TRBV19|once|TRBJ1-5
TGTGCCAGTAGTAACTCGGGACAGAGCAATCAGCCCCAGCATTTT
CASSNSGQSNQPQHF
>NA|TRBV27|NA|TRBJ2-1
TGTGCCAGCAGTTATTTAGGGGGCCAGGGGGAGGACAATGAGCAGTTCTTC
CASSYLGGQGEDNEQFF
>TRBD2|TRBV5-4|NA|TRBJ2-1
TGTGCCAGCAGCTTGACGACTAGCGGGGTGAGCTCCTACAATGAGCAGTTCTTC
CASSLTTSGVSSYNEQFF
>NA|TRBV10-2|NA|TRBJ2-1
TGCGCCAGCACAGTGGGGGGAGCCTACAATGAGCAGTTCTTC
CASTVGGAYNEQFF
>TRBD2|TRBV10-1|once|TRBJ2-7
TGCGCCAGCAGTGAGTCGGTCGGCGGGAGTTTATACGAGCAGTACTTC
CASSESVGGSLYEQYF
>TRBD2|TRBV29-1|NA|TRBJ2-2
TGCAGCGCGGGACTAGCGGGACTCCTTTACACCGGGGAGCTGTTTTTT
CSAGLAGLLYTGELFF
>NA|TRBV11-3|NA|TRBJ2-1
TGTGCCAGCAGGGGGCCCGACGATGAGCAGTTCTTC
CASRGPDDEQFF
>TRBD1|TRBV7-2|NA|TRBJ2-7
TGTGCCAGCAGCTTCGGGACAGGGTTGTACGAGCAGTACTTC
CASSFGTGLYEQYF
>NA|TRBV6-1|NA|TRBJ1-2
TGTGCCAGCAGTGAACAAGTGCGGGGATCGGGCTATGGCTACACCTTC
CASSEQVRGSGYGYTF
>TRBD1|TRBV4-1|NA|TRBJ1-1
TGCGCCAGCAGCCAAGAGAGGACAGGGATTAACACTGAAGCTTTCTTT
CASSQERTGINTEAFF
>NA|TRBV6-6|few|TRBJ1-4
TGTGCCACCAAGCCACGCGAGGGGAGTGAAAAACTGTTTTTT
CATKPREGSEKLFF
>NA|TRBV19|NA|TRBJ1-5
TGTGCCAGTATCGTAGGGGGGACTAGCAATCAGCCCCAGCATTTT
CASIVGGTSNQPQHF
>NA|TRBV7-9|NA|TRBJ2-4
TGTGCCAGCAGCTTAGCAGGGGTCCAGTACTTC
CASSLAGVQYF